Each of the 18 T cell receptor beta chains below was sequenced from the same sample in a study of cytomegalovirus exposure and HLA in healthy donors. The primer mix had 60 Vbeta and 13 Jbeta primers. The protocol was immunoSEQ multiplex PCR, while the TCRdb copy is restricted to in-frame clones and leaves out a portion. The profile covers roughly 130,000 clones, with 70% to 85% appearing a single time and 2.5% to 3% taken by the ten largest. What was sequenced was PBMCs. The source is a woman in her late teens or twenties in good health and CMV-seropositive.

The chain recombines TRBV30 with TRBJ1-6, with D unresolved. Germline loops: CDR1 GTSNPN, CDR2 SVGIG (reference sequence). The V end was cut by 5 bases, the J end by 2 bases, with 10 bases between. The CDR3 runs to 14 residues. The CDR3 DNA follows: TGTGCCTGGGCATCTAACCCCTATAATTCACCCCTCCACTTT. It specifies CAWASNPYNSPLHF.

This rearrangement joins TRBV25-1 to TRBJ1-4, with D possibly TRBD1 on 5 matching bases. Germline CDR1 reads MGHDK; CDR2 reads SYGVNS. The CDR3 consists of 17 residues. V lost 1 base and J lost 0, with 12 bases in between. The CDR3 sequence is CASSEFFQGSTNEKLFF. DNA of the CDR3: TGTGCCAGCAGTGAATTTTTCCAGGGCTCAACTAATGAAAAACTGTTTTTT.

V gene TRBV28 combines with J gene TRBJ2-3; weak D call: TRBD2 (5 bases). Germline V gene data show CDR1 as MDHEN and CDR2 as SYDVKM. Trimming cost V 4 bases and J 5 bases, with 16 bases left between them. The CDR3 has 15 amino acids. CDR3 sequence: CASSSPGKVGDTQYF. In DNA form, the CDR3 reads TGTGCCAGCAGTTCTCCGGGGAAGGTAGGAGATACGCAGTATTTT.

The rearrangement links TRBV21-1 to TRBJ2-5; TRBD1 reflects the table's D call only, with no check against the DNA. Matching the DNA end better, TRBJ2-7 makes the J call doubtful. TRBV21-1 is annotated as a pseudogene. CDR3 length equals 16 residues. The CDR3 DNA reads TGTGCCAGCAGCAACGACCGGGACAGGGGGCGATACGAGCAGTACTTC. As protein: CASSNDRDRGRYEQYF.

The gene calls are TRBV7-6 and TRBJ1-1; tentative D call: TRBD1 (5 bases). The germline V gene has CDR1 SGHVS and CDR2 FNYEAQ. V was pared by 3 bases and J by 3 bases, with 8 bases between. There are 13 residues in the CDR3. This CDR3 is CASSFGGDTEAFF. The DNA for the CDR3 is TGTGCCAGCAGCTTTGGAGGGGACACTGAAGCTTTCTTT.

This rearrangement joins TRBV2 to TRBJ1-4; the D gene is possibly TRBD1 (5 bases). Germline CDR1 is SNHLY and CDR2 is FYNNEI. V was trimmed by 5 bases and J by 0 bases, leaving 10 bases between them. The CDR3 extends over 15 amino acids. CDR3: CASSYLTATNEKLFF. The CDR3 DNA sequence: TGTGCCAGCAGTTATCTGACAGCAACTAATGAAAAACTGTTTTTT.

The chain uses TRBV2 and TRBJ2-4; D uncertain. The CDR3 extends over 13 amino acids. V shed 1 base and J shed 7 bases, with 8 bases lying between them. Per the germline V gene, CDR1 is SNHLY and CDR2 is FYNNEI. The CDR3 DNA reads TGTGCCAGCAGTGAAGATAGTTTTAACATTCAGTACTTC. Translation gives CASSEDSFNIQYF.

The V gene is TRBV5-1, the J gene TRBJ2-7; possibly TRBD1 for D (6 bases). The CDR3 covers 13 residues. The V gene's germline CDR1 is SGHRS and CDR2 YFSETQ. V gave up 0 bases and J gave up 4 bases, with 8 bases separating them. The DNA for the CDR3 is TGCGCCAGCAGCTTGGACAGGGCGTACGAGCAGTACTTC. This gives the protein CASSLDRAYEQYF.

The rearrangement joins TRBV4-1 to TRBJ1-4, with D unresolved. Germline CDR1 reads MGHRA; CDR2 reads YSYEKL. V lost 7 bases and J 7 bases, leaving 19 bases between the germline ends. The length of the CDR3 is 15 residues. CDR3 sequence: CASTTLWSLGEKLFF. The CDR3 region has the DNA TGCGCCAGCACAACACTATGGAGTCTGGGTGAAAAACTGTTTTTT.

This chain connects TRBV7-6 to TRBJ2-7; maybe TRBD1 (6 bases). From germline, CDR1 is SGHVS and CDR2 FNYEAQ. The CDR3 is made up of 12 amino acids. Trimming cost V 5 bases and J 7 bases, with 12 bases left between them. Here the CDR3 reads CASSPDSLEQYF. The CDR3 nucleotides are TGTGCCAGCAGCCCGGACAGTTTGGAGCAGTACTTC. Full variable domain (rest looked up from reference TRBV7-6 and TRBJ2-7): GAGVSQSPRYKVTKRGQDVALRCDPISGHVSLYWYRQALGQGPEFLTYFNYEAQQDKSGLPNDRFSAERPEGSISTLTIQRTEQRDSAMYRCASSPDSLEQYFGPGTRLTVT.

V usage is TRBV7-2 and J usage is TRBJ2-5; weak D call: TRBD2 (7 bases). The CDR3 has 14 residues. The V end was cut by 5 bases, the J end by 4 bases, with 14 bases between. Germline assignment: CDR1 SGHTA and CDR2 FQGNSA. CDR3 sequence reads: CASSNGGRRETQYF. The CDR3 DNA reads TGTGCCAGCAGCAACGGGGGGCGTCGAGAGACCCAGTACTTC.

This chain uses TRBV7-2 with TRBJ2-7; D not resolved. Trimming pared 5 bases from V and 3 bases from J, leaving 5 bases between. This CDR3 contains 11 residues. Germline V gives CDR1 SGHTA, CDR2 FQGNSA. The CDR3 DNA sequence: TGTGCCAGCAGCGCCTACTACGAGCAGTACTTC. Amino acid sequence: CASSAYYEQYF.

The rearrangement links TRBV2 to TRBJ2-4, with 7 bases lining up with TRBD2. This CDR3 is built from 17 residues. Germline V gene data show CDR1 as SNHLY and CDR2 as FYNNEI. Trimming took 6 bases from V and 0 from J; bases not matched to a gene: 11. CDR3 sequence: CASSPWEGLIAKNIQYF. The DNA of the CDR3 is TGTGCCAGCAGCCCGTGGGAGGGACTTATAGCCAAAAACATTCAGTACTTC. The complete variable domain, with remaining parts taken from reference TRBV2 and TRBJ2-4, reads EPEVTQTPSHQVTQMGQEVILRCVPISNHLYFYWYRQILGQKVEFLVSFYNNEISEKSEIFDDQFSVERPDGSNFTLKIRSTKLEDSAMYFCASSPWEGLIAKNIQYFGAGTRLSVL.

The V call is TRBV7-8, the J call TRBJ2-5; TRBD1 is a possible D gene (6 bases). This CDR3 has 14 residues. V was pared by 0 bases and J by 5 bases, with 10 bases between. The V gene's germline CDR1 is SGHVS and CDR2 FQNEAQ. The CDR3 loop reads CASSLARTDETQYF. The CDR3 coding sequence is TGTGCCAGCAGCTTAGCGCGGACAGACGAGACCCAGTACTTC.

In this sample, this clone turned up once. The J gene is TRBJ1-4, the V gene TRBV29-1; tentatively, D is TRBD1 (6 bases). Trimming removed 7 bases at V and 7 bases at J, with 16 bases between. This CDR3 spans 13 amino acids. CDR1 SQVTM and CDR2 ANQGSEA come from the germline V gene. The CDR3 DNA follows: TGCAGCGCAAAGGGGGGGGGCAGTGAAAAACTGTTTTTT. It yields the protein CSAKGGGSEKLFF.

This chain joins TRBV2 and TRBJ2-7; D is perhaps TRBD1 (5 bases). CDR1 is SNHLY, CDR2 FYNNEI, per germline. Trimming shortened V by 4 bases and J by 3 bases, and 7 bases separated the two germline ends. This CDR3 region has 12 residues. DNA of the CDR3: TGTGCCAGCAGTGGAGACAGCTACGAGCAGTACTTC. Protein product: CASSGDSYEQYF.

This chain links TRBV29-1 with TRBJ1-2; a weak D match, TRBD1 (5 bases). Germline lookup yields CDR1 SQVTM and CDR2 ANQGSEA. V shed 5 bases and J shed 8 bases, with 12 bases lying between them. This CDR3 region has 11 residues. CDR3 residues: CSVLRQQGYTF. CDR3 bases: TGCAGCGTTCTGAGACAGCAAGGCTACACCTTC.

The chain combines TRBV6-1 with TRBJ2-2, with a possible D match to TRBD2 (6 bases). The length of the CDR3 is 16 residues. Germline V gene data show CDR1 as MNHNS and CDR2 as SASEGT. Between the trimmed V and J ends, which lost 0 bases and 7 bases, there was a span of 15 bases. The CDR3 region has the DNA TGTGCCAGCAGTGAAGCTCGCGGGGTGGTTGGCGGGGAGCTGTTTTTT. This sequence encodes CASSEARGVVGGELFF.